At least ten counts were recorded for the clone carrying this T cell receptor (beta chain). Based on a CD8+CD4-CCR7+CD45RA+ profile, naive CD8 T cells were sorted. This record belongs to a study of molecular identifiers for immune sequencing clone quantification. Per the germline V gene, CDR1 is MNHEY and CDR2 is SVGAGI. V was clipped by 4 bases and J by 6 bases, with 9 bases between them. The CDR3 runs to 13 residues. TCRdb re-called the PCR reads through MiXCR, storing one row per CDR3 protein. The table lists about 640,000 distinct CDR3 sequences, nearly 20% of them singletons. The sequenced material came from naive CD8+ T cells from blood, with Jurkat cell RNA spiked in. This sample's subset: FACS-sorted CD8+CD4-CCR7+CD45RA+ naive T cells. This chain joins TRBV6-5 and TRBJ2-2, with TRBD1 as a possible D gene (5 bases). This receptor was identified in a human donor in good health. Some libraries in this study had Jurkat cell RNA spiked in. The CDR3 DNA sequence: TGTGCCAGCAGTTCAGGGTATTCCGGGGAGCTGTTTTTT. This gives the protein CASSSGYSGELFF.